This TCR beta chain was found in a study of shared clonotypes between healthy human individuals. Germline V gives CDR1 SGHAT, CDR2 FQNNGV. Unmatched junction bases numbered 3, after V lost 4 bases and J lost 1 base. The CDR3 is 16 amino acids. Concerning this clone: What it recognizes is unknown.

Broader study findings: Naive subsets generally had larger estimated richness than memory subsets. Non-shared clonotypes were found to have lower generation probabilities than the clonotypes that were shared by all four of the sorted-subset donors.

Study donors comprised healthy, HIV-negative adults devoid of recent acute infection or vaccination. The assay was immunoSEQ multiplex PCR, and TCRdb's table has in-frame clones only and misses some. The table includes about 2.3 million clones, 85% to 95% detected once. Specimen: naive CD4+ T cells from PBMCs. Sample subset: CD45RA+ positively selected. The chain links TRBV11-2 to TRBJ2-1; 11 bases agree with TRBD2. The receptor was derived from a man between 18 and 29 years old in good health. Some clones in this sample may be carry-over from other donors' samples. The CDR3: CASSSTSGVSYNEQFF. For the CDR3, the DNA is TGTGCCAGCAGCTCGACTAGCGGGGTGTCCTACAATGAGCAGTTCTTC.